A selection of T cell receptor beta chains follows, all from one sample in a study of radiotherapy plus CTLA-4 blockade in lung cancer. Data came from immunoSEQ multiplex PCR; TCRdb stores just in-frame clones and leaves some out. The repertoire holds about 23,000 clones, with about two thirds as singletons. Sequences were derived from peripheral blood, sampled from a patient treated with radiotherapy plus ipilimumab. These receptors were obtained from a human donor with non-small cell lung cancer whose response to radiotherapy plus ipilimumab could not be evaluated. Both conserved end residues are part of each CDR3. D genes are given only for firm matches. Not every row has a clone size; where given, it reads once, few, many or a size class.

j_call | clone_size | v_call | d_call | cdr3_aa | cdr3_nt
TRBJ1-3 | NA | TRBV30 | NA | CASLKGNTIYF | TGTGCCTCATTAAAGGGGAACACCATATATTTT
TRBJ1-1 | few | TRBV7-9 | NA | CASSLRGRGTEAFF | TGTGCCAGCAGCTTAAGGGGTAGGGGCACTGAAGCTTTCTTT
TRBJ2-5 | NA | TRBV11-2 | TRBD1 | CASSRDRGQETQYF | TGTGCCAGCAGTCGGGACAGGGGGCAAGAGACCCAGTACTTC
TRBJ2-5 | NA | TRBV5-1 | TRBD2 | CASSSRLAGEETQYF | TGCGCCAGCAGCTCCCGACTAGCGGGAGAGGAGACCCAGTACTTC
TRBJ2-4 | NA | TRBV5-1 | TRBD2 | CASSLERLAGDIQYF | TGCGCCAGCAGCTTGGAGCGGTTAGCGGGAGACATTCAGTACTTC
TRBJ2-1 | once | TRBV29-1 | TRBD2 | CSVAGGAFSYNEQFF | TGCAGCGTTGCGGGAGGGGCTTTCTCCTACAATGAGCAGTTCTTC
TRBJ2-5 | NA | TRBV7-9 | TRBD2 | CASSLGLARDQETQYF | TGTGCCAGCAGCTTAGGACTAGCAAGGGACCAAGAGACCCAGTACTTC
TRBJ1-2 | few | TRBV5-1 | TRBD1 | CASSTGGLRRLDGYTF | TGCGCCAGCAGTACAGGGGGCCTCCGCCGCTTGGATGGCTACACCTTC
TRBJ2-1 | NA | TRBV23-1 | NA | CARRSNEQFF | TGCGCCCGGAGGAGCAATGAGCAGTTCTTC
TRBJ2-4 | few | TRBV27 | NA | CASTKTGSALAKNIQYF | TGTGCCAGCACCAAGACGGGTAGTGCGCTAGCCAAAAACATTCAGTACTTC
TRBJ2-1 | NA | TRBV7-9 | TRBD2 | CASSSPWRGDNEQFF | TGTGCCAGCAGCTCCCCTTGGCGGGGGGACAATGAGCAGTTCTTC
TRBJ1-1 | NA | TRBV6-5 | TRBD1 | CASRRTGGTEAFF | TGTGCCAGCAGAAGGACAGGGGGCACTGAAGCTTTCTTT
TRBJ1-1 | NA | TRBV5-4 | TRBD1 | CASGDRGRRTEAFF | TGTGCCAGCGGAGACAGGGGGCGCCGCACTGAAGCTTTCTTT
TRBJ2-1 | NA | TRBV19 | NA | CASSSGLSYNEQFF | TGTGCCAGTAGTAGCGGGCTATCCTACAATGAGCAGTTCTTC
TRBJ2-7 | NA | TRBV10-3 | NA | CAISGRADSYEQYF | TGTGCCATCAGTGGCAGGGCAGACTCCTACGAGCAGTACTTC
TRBJ2-7 | NA | TRBV5-1 | NA | CASRSTTGSSRREQYF | TGCGCCAGCAGGTCAACGACCGGGTCTTCTAGAAGGGAGCAGTACTTC
TRBJ1-1 | NA | TRBV29-1 | NA | CSVVVSGSAAEAFF | TGCAGCGTTGTAGTATCGGGGAGCGCGGCTGAAGCTTTCTTT
TRBJ2-5 | few | TRBV2 | NA | CASTGQYQETQYF | TGTGCCAGCACGGGACAATACCAAGAGACCCAGTACTTC
TRBJ2-1 | once | TRBV11-3 | TRBD2 | CASSMTSGSTNEQFF | TGTGCCAGCAGCATGACTAGCGGGAGCACCAATGAGCAGTTCTTC
TRBJ1-2 | NA | TRBV11-2 | NA | CASNDRLSNYGYTF | TGTGCCAGCAACGACAGGCTTTCTAACTATGGCTACACCTTC
TRBJ2-5 | few | TRBV2 | TRBD1 | CASSGTGTGQETQYF | TGTGCCAGCAGTGGGACCGGGACAGGCCAAGAGACCCAGTACTTC
TRBJ1-4 | NA | TRBV5-6 | NA | CASSDKTGLEKLFF | TGTGCCAGCAGCGATAAGACAGGTTTGGAAAAACTGTTTTTT
TRBJ2-5 | NA | TRBV9 | TRBD2 | CASSEGPSGGEETQYF | TGTGCCAGCAGCGAGGGCCCTAGCGGGGGGGAAGAGACCCAGTACTTC
TRBJ2-5 | NA | TRBV7-3 | TRBD1 | CASSVGTGQETQYF | TGTGCCAGCAGCGTGGGGACAGGGCAAGAGACCCAGTACTTC
TRBJ1-2 | NA | TRBV19 | NA | CASSTFGQTNYGYTF | TGTGCCAGTAGTACTTTCGGACAGACTAACTATGGCTACACCTTC
TRBJ2-1 | once | TRBV5-1 | NA | CASSLTSPAYNEQFF | TGCGCCAGCAGCTTGACTAGTCCAGCCTACAATGAGCAGTTCTTC
TRBJ2-3 | NA | TRBV29-1 | NA | CSVGGLTDTQYF | TGCAGCGTAGGAGGGTTGACAGATACGCAGTATTTT
TRBJ1-3 | few | TRBV18 | NA | CASSPQTEKNTIYF | TGTGCCAGCTCACCACAAACTGAAAAGAACACCATATATTTT
TRBJ2-5 | few | TRBV5-4 | TRBD2 | CASSLALAGGTVETQYF | TGTGCCAGCAGCTTGGCTTTAGCGGGAGGCACGGTAGAGACCCAGTACTTC
TRBJ2-1 | NA | TRBV5-1 | TRBD1 | CASSTDRGNEQFF | TGCGCCAGCAGCACGGACAGGGGTAATGAGCAGTTCTTC
TRBJ2-7 | NA | TRBV19 | TRBD2 | CASSINWPSGTHSYEQYF | TGTGCCAGTAGTATCAATTGGCCTAGCGGGACCCACTCCTACGAGCAGTACTTC
TRBJ2-7 | once | TRBV28 | NA | CASSAGWQGFDEQYF | TGTGCCAGCAGTGCCGGTTGGCAGGGGTTCGACGAGCAGTACTTC
TRBJ2-7 | NA | TRBV25-1 | NA | CASSSERNRYEQYF | TGTGCCAGCAGTTCTGAGAGGAACAGGTACGAGCAGTACTTC
TRBJ1-2 | NA | TRBV2 | NA | CASSAGYGYTF | TGTGCCAGCAGTGCAGGGTATGGCTACACCTTC
TRBJ2-5 | NA | TRBV28 | TRBD2 | CASSSPRSGGRFAQYF | TGTGCCAGCAGTTCCCCAAGGTCGGGGGGGCGTTTTGCCCAGTACTTC
TRBJ2-7 | NA | TRBV18 | NA | CASSPPSGPYEQYF | TGTGCCAGCTCACCACCGAGCGGACCCTACGAGCAGTACTTC
TRBJ1-1 | NA | TRBV7-9 | TRBD1 | CASSETGGGTEAFF | TGTGCCAGCAGCGAAACAGGGGGGGGCACTGAAGCTTTCTTT
TRBJ2-7 | NA | TRBV11-2 | NA | CASSLVPTVDYEQYF | TGTGCCAGCAGCTTAGTTCCGACAGTAGACTACGAGCAGTACTTC
TRBJ1-2 | NA | TRBV6-1 | NA | CASSVTAGAKVLYGYTF | TGTGCCAGCAGTGTCACGGCAGGCGCAAAAGTCCTCTATGGCTACACCTTC
TRBJ2-5 | NA | TRBV18 | TRBD1 | CASSPGTEETQYF | TGTGCCAGCTCCCCCGGGACAGAAGAGACCCAGTACTTC
TRBJ2-7 | NA | TRBV7-2 | TRBD1 | CASSFDRANEQYF | TGTGCCAGCAGCTTCGACAGGGCAAACGAGCAGTACTTC